This entry is about one TCR beta chain. Antigen unknown. Germline CDR1 MDHEN, CDR2 SYDVKM. Trimming took 6 bases from V and 8 from J, leaving 13 bases between them. The length of the CDR3 is 12 residues. Clones were sequenced by immunoSEQ multiplex PCR, and TCRdb holds only the in-frame ones, with some missing. The data contain approximately 190,000 clones, more than 75% of them seen just once; the ten biggest clones take up roughly 0.99%. The data derive from a study of T cell responses to AZD1222 COVID-19 vaccine. Study-level findings and limits: Sampling that yielded the repertoires occurred only after the peak T cell response. Donors in the cohort were predominantly white British and more often female, and clonal diversity was possibly underestimated.

This sequence originates from an adult in good health. Sequenced here: peripheral blood, sampled on day 0 of AZD1222 vaccination. The genes are TRBV28 and TRBJ1-2; D is unclear. In DNA form, the CDR3 reads TGTGCCAGCAGCACCGCGGCCTGGGGCTACACCTTC. The encoded protein is CASSTAAWGYTF.